Here is one TCR beta chain with its context. The data were taken from a study of blood T cell repertoires in COVID-19. Study-level background: Sites across the United States, Italy and Spain contributed samples from acute and convalescent COVID-19.

Losses at the gene ends were 9 bases for V and 1 base for J; bases not matched to a gene: 10. From germline, CDR1 is MGHDK and CDR2 SYGVNS. The CDR3 loop spans 15 amino acids. In the original processing: The authors estimated nucleated cell counts from reference gene primer amplification. The table came from immunoSEQ multiplex PCR; TCRdb's copy has only in-frame clones and leaves some out. V, J and clone size were drawn from that table, and D and trimming were deduced from the DNA. The repertoire holds roughly 280,000 clones, with about nine tenths as singletons. The chain is built from TRBV25-1 and TRBJ2-5; 8 bases match TRBD2. Sample: peripheral blood. This sequence originates from a man aged 50 to 60 with acute or convalescent COVID-19. The CDR3 loop reads CASPGGFLVQETQYF. DNA of the CDR3: TGTGCCAGTCCGGGAGGGTTTCTCGTCCAAGAGACCCAGTACTTC.